A single sample is the source of the 16 T cell receptor beta chains below, sequenced in a study of shared clonotypes between healthy human individuals. Measured with immunoSEQ multiplex PCR; TCRdb has only the in-frame clones, and not every one. The table shows more than 2,000,000 clones, with around nine tenths occurring only once. The sequencing sample was made of naive CD4+ T cells sorted from blood. Stated subset: CD45RA+ positively selected. Receptors originate from a young man in good health.

The genes are TRBV2 and TRBJ2-7; D is possibly TRBD1 or TRBD2 (5 bases each). V gave up 0 bases and J gave up 0 bases, with 21 bases separating them. This CDR3 has 19 amino acids. Germline CDR1 reads SNHLY; CDR2 reads FYNNEI. CDR3 sequence reads: CASSEAKLRTGPYSYEQYF. The DNA of the CDR3 is TGTGCCAGCAGTGAAGCCAAATTAAGAACGGGGCCCTACTCCTACGAGCAGTACTTC.

Points on this clone: Other DNA sequences of this sample code for an identical CDR3. This chain joins TRBV5-1 and TRBJ2-5; the match to TRBD1 covers 8 bases. After removal of 4 bases from V and 1 base from J, the junction contained 3 bases not matched to a gene. Germline loops: CDR1 SGHRS, CDR2 YFSETQ. The CDR3 covers 14 residues. The CDR3 is CASSLGQVQETQYF. DNA of the CDR3: TGCGCCAGCAGCCTGGGACAGGTCCAAGAGACCCAGTACTTC.

The chain employs TRBV2 and TRBJ2-7, with D tentatively TRBD1 (5 bases). Germline-derived CDR1 and CDR2 are SNHLY and FYNNEI. The CDR3 is made up of 16 amino acids. Trimming cost V 1 base and J 0 bases, with 13 bases left between them. CDR3 in amino acids: CASSEVSGRDSYEQYF. As DNA, the CDR3 is TGTGCCAGCAGTGAAGTCTCGGGCAGGGACTCCTACGAGCAGTACTTC.

The rearrangement joins TRBV30 to TRBJ2-5, with D possibly matching TRBD1 (6 bases). Trimming removed 1 base from V and 11 bases from J, with 17 bases in between. Germline CDR1 is GTSNPN and CDR2 is SVGIG (reference sequence). The CDR3 is 13 amino acids. The CDR3 nucleotides read TGTGCCTGGAGTGGGGACACCCCCGTCAAGCAGTACTTC. Encoded protein: CAWSGDTPVKQYF.

This chain connects TRBV27 to TRBJ1-5; 8 nucleotides match TRBD1. Germline loops: CDR1 MNHEY, CDR2 SMNVEV (reference sequence). This CDR3 contains 14 residues. The V and J ends lost 5 bases and 2 bases, in that order; junction bases with no gene match: 2. CDR3: CASSADRGNQPQHF. The CDR3 bases are TGTGCCAGCAGTGCGGACAGGGGCAATCAGCCCCAGCATTTT.

This clone appeared a single time. The rearrangement joins TRBV5-6 to TRBJ2-5; 9 bases fit TRBD2. The end of the DNA is better explained by TRBJ2-7, so the J call may be wrong. The CDR3 length is 16 residues. CDR1 and CDR2 (germline): SGHDT, YYEEEE. The CDR3 nucleotides are TGTGCCAGCAGCTTGGGTCAAGCTAGCGGGAAGTACGAGCAGTACTTC. Translated: CASSLGQASGKYEQYF.

The chain carries TRBV5-4 and TRBJ2-3, with 13 bases aligning to TRBD2. Germline CDR1 reads SGHNT; CDR2 reads YYREEE (reference sequence). This CDR3 region has 15 residues. V dropped 5 bases and J dropped 3; count of bases not matched to a gene: 3. CDR3 bases: TGTGCCAGCAGGGGACTAGCGGGGTCTACAGATACGCAGTATTTT. Translated, it gives CASRGLAGSTDTQYF.

Regarding this clone: The sample has other DNA sequences that encode this CDR3 too. The chain carries TRBV5-1 and TRBJ1-4, with TRBD1 matching 10 bases. CDR1 and CDR2 (germline): SGHRS, YFSETQ. CDR3 length: 15 residues. The V segment lost 0 bases and the J segment 7 bases; nucleotides outside the gene matches: 3. Here the CDR3 DNA reads TGCGCCAGCAGCTTGGTGGGGACAGGGGCTGAAAAACTGTTTTTT. Protein sequence: CASSLVGTGAEKLFF. Using reference TRBV5-1 and TRBJ1-4 for the parts outside the CDR3, the full variable domain is KAGVTQTPRYLIKTRGQQVTLSCSPISGHRSVSWYQQTPGQGLQFLFEYFSETQRNKGNFPGRFSGRQFSNSRSEMNVSTLELGDSALYLCASSLVGTGAEKLFFGSGTQLSVL.

The rearrangement joins TRBV7-2 to TRBJ1-3; tentative D call: TRBD1 (5 bases). The V gene's germline CDR1 is SGHTA and CDR2 FQGNSA. CDR3 size: 15 residues. The V end lost 5 bases, the J end lost 0 bases, and 11 bases lay between the germline ends. In nucleotides, the CDR3 is TGTGCCAGCAGCGCGGACCAGGGCTCTGGAAACACCATATATTTT. The encoded protein is CASSADQGSGNTIYF.

Points on this clone: At the DNA level, this CDR3 is encoded by other sequences in the same sample as well. The J gene is TRBJ2-7, the V gene TRBV6-5; 7 bases line up with TRBD1. The CDR3 runs to 12 residues. V lost 6 bases, J lost 3 bases, and 2 bases stayed unmatched. Germline CDR1 MNHEY, CDR2 SVGAGI. Here the CDR3 reads CASSRTGYEQYF. The CDR3, as DNA: TGTGCCAGCAGCAGGACAGGCTACGAGCAGTACTTC.

The rearrangement uses TRBV30 and TRBJ2-5, with 7 positions matching TRBD2. Germline CDR1 reads GTSNPN; CDR2 reads SVGIG (reference sequence). The length of the CDR3 is 15 residues. V shed 4 bases and J 2 bases; nucleotides not matched to a gene: 10. CDR3 region: CAWNREGRFQETQYF. The CDR3 region has the DNA TGTGCCTGGAATAGGGAGGGCCGGTTTCAAGAGACCCAGTACTTC.

A few counts support this clone. V usage is TRBV18 and J usage is TRBJ1-1; maybe TRBD1 (5 bases). The CDR3 has 13 residues. Germline CDR1 is KGHSH and CDR2 is LQKENI. Trimming took 2 bases from V and 7 from J, leaving 11 bases between them. CDR3 amino acids: CASSPLEGNEAFF. As DNA, the CDR3 is TGTGCCAGCTCACCATTGGAGGGGAATGAAGCTTTCTTT.

V and J are TRBV18 and TRBJ2-5, with 9 bases identical to TRBD2. J gave up 5 bases and V 6 bases, and 13 bases lay outside the gene matches. CDR3 size: 16 residues. Germline CDR1 reads KGHSH; CDR2 reads LQKENI. CDR3 in amino acids: CASSPIAGVLVETQYF. As DNA, the CDR3 is TGTGCCAGCTCCCCTATAGCGGGAGTATTGGTGGAGACCCAGTACTTC.

The chain carries TRBV21-1 and TRBJ2-7. TRBV21-1 is deemed a pseudogene. The CDR3 covers 11 residues. The CDR3 here is CASSNSYEQYF. In DNA, the CDR3 is TGTGCCAGCAGCAACTCCTACGAGCAGTACTTC.

The chain has TRBV19 and TRBJ2-5; D not certain. V was shortened by 4 bases and J by 2 bases, with 11 bases between the two germline ends. The CDR3 loop spans 14 amino acids. Germline CDR1 is LNHDA and CDR2 is SQIVND (reference sequence). The CDR3 region is CASSTPRHQETQYF. The CDR3 DNA is TGTGCCAGTAGTACCCCTAGACATCAAGAGACCCAGTACTTC.

As concerns this clone: The identical CDR3 is also encoded by other nucleotide sequences in the sample. J is TRBJ2-2 and V is TRBV18, with a possible D match to TRBD1 (5 bases). The CDR3 covers 13 residues. CDR1 and CDR2 from the germline V gene are KGHSH and LQKENI. The V end was cut by 0 bases, the J end by 6 bases, with 5 bases between. CDR3 in DNA: TGTGCCAGCTCACCACCAGGGGCCGGGGAGCTGTTTTTT. Protein: CASSPPGAGELFF.